This entry describes one T cell receptor beta chain. The data originate from a study of blood T cell repertoires in COVID-19. Study-wide background: Sites across the United States, Italy and Spain contributed samples from acute and convalescent COVID-19. Nucleic acid was either cDNA or gDNA, and it came from T cells, B-cell-depleted T cells, or PBMCs.

Original processing notes: Reference gene primers were amplified, and this amplification served to estimate nucleated cell counts. The table came from immunoSEQ multiplex PCR; TCRdb's copy has only in-frame clones and leaves some out. The DNA was the basis for D and trimming; V, J and clone size are from that table. This sample has about 170,000 clones, with 82% found just once. Sequenced input: peripheral blood. This clonotype was sampled from an elderly woman with acute or convalescent COVID-19.

The CDR3 DNA reads as TGTGCCTGGAGTGCTTGGACAGGGGTAAACACCATATATTTT. This sequence encodes CAWSAWTGVNTIYF. This chain joins TRBV30 and TRBJ1-3; 9 nucleotides line up with TRBD1. Looked up from germline, CDR1 is GTSNPN and CDR2 is SVGIG (reference sequence). The CDR3 has 14 amino acids. Trimming at V came to 1 base and at J to 6 bases, leaving 4 bases not matched to a gene.